The 3 T cell receptor beta chains in this list originate from one sample, sequenced in a study of human T cells and chemical hapten exposure. Using its own MiXCR run on the RACE reads, TCRdb lists one record per CDR3 protein. The sample lists around 300,000 distinct CDR3 sequences; approximately 5% were seen once. Time point meaning: pre-sensitization, week 0. Sample treatment: therapeutic diphenylcyclopropenone sensitization with weekly scalp DPC. This material consisted of whole blood, taken in connection with sensitization to the hapten diphenylcyclopropenone (DPC). The receptors shown here come from a woman aged 18-29 years with alopecia areata. Some clones in this sample may be carry-over from other donors' samples.

This clonotype was found many times. The V and J genes are TRBV29-1 and TRBJ1-2; D gene uncertain. Germline values: CDR1 SQVTM, CDR2 ANQGSEA. V dropped 1 base and J dropped 4 bases, with 16 bases sitting between them. CDR3 length equals 15 residues. The CDR3: CSVEVVKGSAYGYTF. CDR3 sequence (DNA): TGCAGCGTTGAAGTTGTGAAGGGTTCGGCCTATGGCTACACCTTC. The full variable domain, rest sourced from reference TRBV29-1 and TRBJ1-2, is SAVISQKPSRDICQRGTSLTIQCQVDSQVTMMFWYRQQPGQSLTLIATANQGSEATYESGFVIDKFPISRPNLTFSTLTVSNMSPEDSSIYLCSVEVVKGSAYGYTFGSGTRLTVV.

This clonotype was seen many times. The J gene is TRBJ2-3, the V gene TRBV29-1; TRBD1 aligns across 11 bases. The CDR3 runs 14 residues. V lost 3 bases, J lost 6 bases, and 5 bases stayed unmatched. The germline V gene has CDR1 SQVTM and CDR2 ANQGSEA. The CDR3 region is CSVDPGDRGDTQYF. CDR3 DNA: TGCAGCGTTGATCCTGGGGACAGGGGGGATACGCAGTATTTT.

The sample holds many counts of this clonotype. The rearrangement uses TRBV7-9 and TRBJ2-7; D unresolved. This CDR3 comprises 13 residues. The V end lost 1 base, the J end lost 7 bases, and 11 bases lay between the germline ends. CDR1 SEHNR and CDR2 FQNEAQ come from the germline V gene (reference sequence). CDR3: CASSLVSTDEQYF. CDR3 nucleotides: TGTGCCAGCAGCTTAGTCAGTACGGATGAGCAGTACTTC.